The 27 T cell receptor beta chains given below trace back to one sample, sequenced in a study of cytomegalovirus exposure and HLA in healthy donors (TCRdb year 2017). Receptor libraries were prepared by the immunoSEQ multiplex PCR assay. A mixture of 60 forward primers for TCR Vbeta segments and 13 reverse primers for TCR Jbeta segments was used in the multiplex PCR. TCRdb's version of the immuneACCESS table is confined to in-frame rearrangements and falls short of the full clone set. An unresolved V gene accounts for under half of the shortfall where checked; the remainder is of unknown origin. In all, the sample holds around 160,000 clones, and around 77% of those were seen once. In total, the top ten clones hold approximately 6.9% of the sample. Sequencing was carried out using PBMCs. These receptors were taken from a woman aged 40 to 50 in good health and CMV-seropositive.

The chain couples TRBV30 to TRBJ1-3; D might be TRBD1 (6 bases). The germline V and J ends were trimmed by 6 bases and 0 bases, with 12 bases remaining between them. The CDR3 contains 14 residues. The germline CDR1 and CDR2 sequences are GTSNPN and SVGIG (reference sequence). CDR3 DNA sequence: TGTGCCTGTCGACAGGATCTCTCTGGAAACACCATATATTTT. It codes for CACRQDLSGNTIYF.

The chain links TRBV2 to TRBJ1-2; D gene unclear. Trimming pared 0 bases from V and 6 bases from J, leaving 11 bases between. Germline V gene lookup returns CDR1 SNHLY and CDR2 FYNNEI. The CDR3 consists of 14 residues. CDR3 nucleotide sequence: TGTGCCAGCAGTGAAGCTCGAGGCTTAGATGGCTACACCTTC. It encodes CASSEARGLDGYTF.

This clone was found once. The chain joins TRBV2 to TRBJ1-2, with 9 bases matching TRBD1. CDR1 is SNHLY, CDR2 FYNNEI, per germline. The ends lost 1 base at V and 4 bases at J; junction bases unmatched: 4. The CDR3 runs to 15 residues. The chain's CDR3 is CASSEGTGAIYGYTF. CDR3 in DNA: TGTGCCAGCAGTGAAGGGACAGGGGCAATCTATGGCTACACCTTC.

The genes are TRBV6-1 and TRBJ2-3; D may be TRBD1 (5 bases). The ends were cut back, 10 bases at V and 5 bases at J, with 10 bases in the middle. CDR3 length equals 11 residues. Germline CDR1 is MNHNS and CDR2 is SASEGT. CDR3 amino acids: CATFREDTQYF. CDR3 coding DNA: TGTGCCACCTTCAGGGAAGATACGCAGTATTTT.

This clone appeared a few times. The CDR3 coding sequence is TGTGCCAGTAACAGGGGTCCCAACTATGGCTACACCTTC. Protein product: CASNRGPNYGYTF. This chain joins TRBV19 and TRBJ1-2, with 7 bases fitting TRBD1. Trimming at V came to 7 bases and at J to 2 bases, leaving 4 bases not matched to a gene. CDR1 and CDR2 (germline): LNHDA, SQIVND (reference sequence). This CDR3 is built from 13 residues. The whole variable domain, filled in from reference TRBV19 and TRBJ1-2, reads DGGITQSPKYLFRKEGQNVTLSCEQNLNHDAMYWYRQDPGQGLRLIYYSQIVNDFQKGDIAEGYSVSREKKESFPLTVTSAQKNPTAFYLCASNRGPNYGYTFGSGTRLTVV.

This clone was recorded once. The chain links TRBV19 to TRBJ1-5; 9 bases are shared with TRBD1. The CDR3 extends over 15 amino acids. Germline V gives CDR1 LNHDA, CDR2 SQIVND (reference sequence). V lost 7 bases to trimming and J lost 6 bases; unmatched junction nucleotides: 10. CDR3 in amino acids: CASTTQQGAGQPQHF. CDR3 in DNA: TGTGCCAGTACCACACAACAGGGGGCGGGTCAGCCCCAGCATTTT.

The chain is built from TRBV19 and TRBJ1-2; unclear D gene. V was pared by 7 bases and J by 8 bases, with 11 bases between. The CDR3 spans 11 residues. CDR1 and CDR2 from the germline V gene are LNHDA and SQIVND (reference sequence). The CDR3 loop is CASTFGYGYTF. CDR3 DNA: TGTGCCAGTACGTTCGGGTACGGCTACACCTTC.

This clone occurred once. V gene TRBV6-5 combines with J gene TRBJ2-1, with 10 bases aligning to TRBD2. The germline V gene has CDR1 MNHEY and CDR2 SVGAGI. V was clipped by 3 bases and J by 0 bases; unmatched bases: 2. The CDR3 loop spans 16 amino acids. CDR3: CASSYASGGSYNEQFF. The CDR3 nucleotides read TGTGCCAGCAGTTATGCTAGCGGGGGCTCCTACAATGAGCAGTTCTTC.

The chain joins TRBV5-4 to TRBJ1-2, with unresolved D. This CDR3 region has 13 residues. V shed 0 bases and J shed 10 bases, with 13 bases lying between them. Germline-derived CDR1 and CDR2 are SGHNT and YYREEE (reference sequence). CDR3 in amino acids: CASSLEQPAAYTF. CDR3 DNA: TGTGCCAGCAGCTTGGAACAGCCCGCCGCCTACACCTTC.

The chain employs TRBV6-1 and TRBJ2-2, with TRBD2 as a possible D gene (6 bases). Germline V gives CDR1 MNHNS, CDR2 SASEGT. Between the trimmed V and J ends, which lost 0 bases and 3 bases, there was a span of 17 bases. This CDR3 is 18 amino acids long. In DNA form, the CDR3 reads TGTGCCAGCAGTGAAGCCGTTCGACGGGGGAGGTACACCGGGGAGCTGTTTTTT. Translation: CASSEAVRRGRYTGELFF.

J is TRBJ2-1 and V is TRBV5-1; TRBD1 matches 9 bases. The junction had 1 base not matched to a gene; V was cut back by 0 bases and J by 0 bases. The CDR3 length is 16 residues. The germline V gene has CDR1 SGHRS and CDR2 YFSETQ. The CDR3 protein is CASSLGQGGSYNEQFF. CDR3 DNA sequence: TGCGCCAGCAGCTTGGGACAGGGGGGCTCCTACAATGAGCAGTTCTTC. Looking up the rest from reference TRBV5-1 and TRBJ2-1 gives the full variable domain: KAGVTQTPRYLIKTRGQQVTLSCSPISGHRSVSWYQQTPGQGLQFLFEYFSETQRNKGNFPGRFSGRQFSNSRSEMNVSTLELGDSALYLCASSLGQGGSYNEQFFGPGTRLTVL.

This sequence joins TRBV18 and TRBJ2-3, with a possible D match to TRBD2 (6 bases). Germline CDR1 is KGHSH and CDR2 is LQKENI. Trimming removed 6 bases from V and 3 bases from J, with 16 bases in between. The CDR3 contains 15 residues. Here the CDR3 reads CASSPVGGATDTQYF. The CDR3 nucleotides are TGTGCCAGCTCCCCCGTCGGCGGGGCTACAGATACGCAGTATTTT.

The chain is built from TRBV5-1 and TRBJ2-7, with 10 bases lining up with TRBD2. This CDR3 contains 17 residues. V gave up 4 bases and J gave up 2 bases; unmatched junction bases: 12. CDR1 is SGHRS and CDR2 is YFSETQ in the germline V gene. The CDR3, as DNA: TGCGCCAGCAGCCCCTCCAGACAGCGGGGGGGGGCCTACGAGCAGTACTTC. It encodes CASSPSRQRGGAYEQYF.

This clone appeared a few times. This rearrangement joins TRBV2 to TRBJ1-1; the match to TRBD1 covers 8 bases. The V and J ends lost 4 bases and 4 bases, in that order; junction bases with no gene match: 2. There are 13 residues in the CDR3. Germline CDR1 and CDR2: SNHLY and FYNNEI. CDR3 loop: CASSGTGGTEAFF. The CDR3, as DNA: TGTGCCAGCAGTGGAACAGGGGGCACTGAAGCTTTCTTT.

V is TRBV6-1 and J is TRBJ1-5; TRBD1 matches 10 bases. The germline CDR1 and CDR2 sequences are MNHNS and SASEGT. The CDR3 consists of 18 residues. V was clipped by 3 bases and J by 3 bases; unmatched bases: 11. The CDR3 nucleotides read TGTGCCAGCAGTGATCCAACTCCGGGACAGGGGATCAATCAGCCCCAGCATTTT. Amino acid sequence: CASSDPTPGQGINQPQHF.

J is TRBJ1-6 and V is TRBV11-2; 9 nucleotides match TRBD1. The CDR3 extends over 17 amino acids. CDR1 and CDR2 from the germline V gene are SGHAT and FQNNGV. V gave up 4 bases and J gave up 7 bases; unmatched junction bases: 11. Written as DNA, the CDR3 is TGTGCCAGCAGCTCCATTCCGGGACAGGGACCGAATTCACCCCTCCACTTT. It encodes CASSSIPGQGPNSPLHF.

The chain is built from TRBV5-6 and TRBJ1-1; perhaps TRBD1 as D (5 bases). V lost 1 base and J 4 bases, leaving 14 bases between the germline ends. The CDR3 covers 15 residues. Germline V gene sequence: CDR1 SGHDT, CDR2 YYEEEE. The CDR3 loop is CASSLSMGGFTEAFF. The CDR3, as DNA: TGTGCCAGCAGCTTGTCGATGGGGGGATTCACTGAAGCTTTCTTT.

This clone has a single count. V and J are TRBV30 and TRBJ2-1, with TRBD1 matching over 8 bases. Per the germline V gene, CDR1 is GTSNPN and CDR2 is SVGIG (reference sequence). Unmatched junction bases numbered 2, after V lost 6 bases and J lost 1 base. This CDR3 region has 13 residues. The CDR3 region is CACNRGSYNEQFF. CDR3 in DNA: TGTGCCTGTAACAGGGGGTCCTACAATGAGCAGTTCTTC. The entire variable domain, with the rest obtained from reference TRBV30 and TRBJ2-1, is as follows: SQTIHQWPATLVQPVGSPLSLECTVEGTSNPNLYWYRQAAGRGLQLLFYSVGIGQISSEVPQNLSASRPQDRQFILSSKKLLLSDSGFYLCACNRGSYNEQFFGPGTRLTVL.

Turning to this clone: The identical CDR3 is also encoded by other nucleotide sequences in the sample. J is TRBJ2-5 and V is TRBV7-9; D not resolved. This CDR3 region has 13 residues. Germline lookup yields CDR1 SEHNR and CDR2 FQNEAQ (reference sequence). Trimming stripped 2 bases from V and 2 bases from J, with 6 bases between. The CDR3 sequence is CASSLLDQETQYF. The CDR3 bases are TGTGCCAGCAGCTTACTAGATCAAGAGACCCAGTACTTC.

The chain carries TRBV29-1 and TRBJ2-3; TRBD2 matches at 13 bases. Losses at the gene ends were 8 bases for V and 1 base for J; bases not matched to a gene: 6. Germline V gives CDR1 SQVTM, CDR2 ANQGSEA. The length of the CDR3 is 15 residues. The CDR3 here is CSKRGTSGGTDTQYF. In DNA form, the CDR3 reads TGCAGCAAAAGGGGGACTAGCGGGGGCACAGATACGCAGTATTTT.

The gene calls are TRBV4-2 and TRBJ2-7, with 8 bases fitting TRBD1. This CDR3 is 15 amino acids long. V was pared by 0 bases and J by 5 bases, with 6 bases of the junction left unmatched. Germline V lookup: CDR1 LGHNA, CDR2 YNFKEQ. CDR3 sequence reads: CASSQEGTGFDEQYF. The DNA for the CDR3 is TGTGCCAGCAGCCAAGAAGGGACAGGCTTCGACGAGCAGTACTTC.

A note on this clone: Other DNA sequences in this sample translate to the same CDR3. The rearrangement links TRBV5-1 to TRBJ2-3, with 12 bases that match TRBD1. The CDR3 is made up of 14 amino acids. Germline CDR1 and CDR2: SGHRS and YFSETQ. The ends lost 4 bases at V and 6 bases at J; junction bases unmatched: 3. The CDR3: CASSPGQGADTQYF. CDR3 coding DNA: TGCGCCAGCAGCCCGGGACAGGGGGCGGATACGCAGTATTTT.

This chain uses TRBV15 with TRBJ2-7, with 8 nucleotides matching TRBD1. Unmatched junction bases numbered 7, after V lost 0 bases and J lost 0 bases. CDR1 and CDR2 (germline): LNHNV, YYDKDF (reference sequence). The CDR3 covers 17 residues. CDR3 nucleotide sequence: TGTGCCACCAGCAGAGAAGGGGCAGGGGGCGACTCCTACGAGCAGTACTTC. It encodes CATSREGAGGDSYEQYF.

Remarks on this clone: Different DNA sequences within this sample yield the same CDR3. This chain links TRBV6-1 with TRBJ2-7; 9 positions agree with TRBD2. There are 14 residues in the CDR3. Per the germline V gene, CDR1 is MNHNS and CDR2 is SASEGT. V trimming: 3 bases; J trimming: 2 bases; junction bases outside the gene matches: 2. The CDR3 reads CASSETSGAYEQYF. The CDR3 DNA sequence: TGTGCCAGCAGTGAGACTAGCGGTGCCTACGAGCAGTACTTC.

This rearrangement joins TRBV7-9 to TRBJ2-2, with a tentative D call TRBD1 (6 bases). V dropped 5 bases and J dropped 5 bases, with 12 bases sitting between them. The CDR3 covers 14 residues. Germline CDR1 is SEHNR and CDR2 is FQNEAQ (reference sequence). The CDR3 bases are TGTGCCAGCAGCCCAGGGGCTTTTACCGGGGAGCTGTTTTTT. This translates into CASSPGAFTGELFF.

V is TRBV7-9 and J is TRBJ2-3; 8 bases agree with TRBD2. CDR1 is SEHNR and CDR2 is FQNEAQ in the germline V gene (reference sequence). CDR3 length: 13 residues. Trimming cost V 10 bases and J 2 bases; bases outside gene matches: 5. CDR3 loop: CATGGVPTDTQYF. Here the CDR3 DNA reads TGTGCCACCGGGGGGGTACCCACAGATACGCAGTATTTT.

This chain uses TRBV6-5 with TRBJ1-5, with TRBD1 matching over 8 bases. V gave up 4 bases and J gave up 2 bases; unmatched junction bases: 4. The germline CDR1 and CDR2 sequences are MNHEY and SVGAGI. The CDR3 runs to 15 residues. The CDR3 region has the DNA TGTGCCAGCAGTTTGGGGACAGGAGGCAATCAGCCCCAGCATTTT. Its protein product is CASSLGTGGNQPQHF.